This note documents a single T cell receptor beta chain sequence. In germline, CDR1 is SGHTA, CDR2 FQGNSA. The ends lost 1 base at V and 7 bases at J; junction bases unmatched: 4. The CDR3 contains 14 residues. These data are taken from a study of blood T cell repertoires in COVID-19. Only in-frame clones appear in the TCRdb table, and some are missing; sequencing was by immunoSEQ multiplex PCR. The data show tens of thousands of clones, about 88% seen once. This TCR came from a woman aged 60-75 years with active COVID-19. The specimen sequenced was peripheral blood. The chain links TRBV7-2 to TRBJ2-1; 7 nucleotides align to TRBD2. The chain's CDR3 is CASSLVRGGNEQFF. DNA for the CDR3: TGTGCCAGCAGCTTAGTTCGCGGGGGTAATGAGCAGTTCTTC.